The present entry profiles one T cell receptor (beta chain) with its context. The antigen it recognizes is unknown. It has no much larger one-base neighbor in the sample; base qualities were not kept. The sample belongs to a study of cytomegalovirus exposure and HLA in healthy donors (dated by TCRdb to about 2017). Regarding the research as a whole: The 500 to 800 repertoires of the first cohort and the 120 or so validation repertoires were produced on the same platform, according to a later analysis. The aim of the study was to test whether cataloging public T cell receptors could identify signatures of past pathogen exposure. Along with the approximately 700-subject first cohort, a separate validation cohort of roughly 110 different subjects was used. To predict cytomegalovirus infection status, the study brought together high-throughput TCR immunosequencing, statistical association of individual TCRs with disease status, and machine learning. Broader findings and caveats from the paper: The authors suggested that the approach could potentially be generalized to other disease states and immunological phenotypes. Subsequent analysis determined that TCRs grouped into clusters in the first cohort also showed a tendency toward co-occurrence across the roughly 110 validation repertoires, and roughly 94% of cluster scores exceeded 0. A few of the identified cytomegalovirus-associated TCR beta chains were confirmed in vitro to be specific for cytomegalovirus antigens. The study listed 150 to 200 TCR beta chains as associated with cytomegalovirus. All 120 or so repertoires were used to score co-occurrence in the validation cohort in a later analysis, because that analysis had no HLA typing for the cohort. Most TCR sequences were seen in very few donors, while some public TCRs were found in many individuals. The classifier was reported to diagnose cytomegalovirus status with high specificity and sensitivity in both the original cohort and the validation cohort.

Separate from the approximately 700-subject first cohort, the validation cohort of 95 to 150 subjects was the group to which the donors belonged. Library method: the immunoSEQ multiplex PCR assay. The original methods were these. To diagnose cytomegalovirus status from the catalog of TCR beta chain sequences, a statistical classification framework was built. TCRdb mirrors the immuneACCESS table, restricted to in-frame sequences. Some clones are absent from its copies; in checked studies, under half trace to an unresolved V gene, and the reason for the others is unknown. The V and J calls and clone size are taken from that table; D and trimming were inferred from the DNA. The sample yields about 220,000 clones; about 90% were counted once. The top ten hold roughly 1% of the sample. Ends trimmed: V by 4 bases, J by 7 bases; bases unmatched to a gene: 9. CDR1 and CDR2 are drawn from the germline V gene: SQVTM, ANQGSEA. From cysteine to phenylalanine, the CDR3 is 14 amino acids long. Solely the CDR3 DNA is kept, with 42 bases framed from the first base.

The V gene is TRBV29-1 and the J gene is TRBJ1-2; 10 central bases correspond to TRBD1. This receptor was taken from a woman between 18 and 29 years old in good health and CMV-seronegative. Sample: PBMCs. The CDR3 region: CSVGAPRTGGGYTF. The sequenced DNA: TGCAGCGTTGGCGCTCCTCGGACAGGGGGTGGCTACACCTTC. The full variable domain, completed from the reference TRBV29-1 and TRBJ1-2 proteins outside the CDR3, reads SAVISQKPSRDICQRGTSLTIQCQVDSQVTMMFWYRQQPGQSLTLIATANQGSEATYESGFVIDKFPISRPNLTFSTLTVSNMSPEDSSIYLCSVGAPRTGGGYTFGSGTRLTVV.